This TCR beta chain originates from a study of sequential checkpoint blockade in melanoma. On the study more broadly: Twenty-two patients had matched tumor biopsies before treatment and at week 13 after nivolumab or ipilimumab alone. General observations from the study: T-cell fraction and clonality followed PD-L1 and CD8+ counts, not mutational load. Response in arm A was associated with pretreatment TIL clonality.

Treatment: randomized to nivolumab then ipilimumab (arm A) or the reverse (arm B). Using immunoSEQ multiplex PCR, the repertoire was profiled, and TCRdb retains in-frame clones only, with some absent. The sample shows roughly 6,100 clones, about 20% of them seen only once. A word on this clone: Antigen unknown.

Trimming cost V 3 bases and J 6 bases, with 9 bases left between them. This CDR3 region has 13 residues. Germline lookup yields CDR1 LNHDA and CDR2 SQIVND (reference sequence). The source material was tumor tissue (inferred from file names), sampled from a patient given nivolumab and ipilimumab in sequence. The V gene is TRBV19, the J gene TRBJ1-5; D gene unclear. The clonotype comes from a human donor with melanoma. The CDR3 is CASSIGVSQPQHF. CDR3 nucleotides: TGTGCCAGTAGTATTGGGGTGAGTCAGCCCCAGCATTTT. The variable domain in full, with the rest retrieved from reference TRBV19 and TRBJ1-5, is DGGITQSPKYLFRKEGQNVTLSCEQNLNHDAMYWYRQDPGQGLRLIYYSQIVNDFQKGDIAEGYSVSREKKESFPLTVTSAQKNPTAFYLCASSIGVSQPQHFGDGTRLSIL.